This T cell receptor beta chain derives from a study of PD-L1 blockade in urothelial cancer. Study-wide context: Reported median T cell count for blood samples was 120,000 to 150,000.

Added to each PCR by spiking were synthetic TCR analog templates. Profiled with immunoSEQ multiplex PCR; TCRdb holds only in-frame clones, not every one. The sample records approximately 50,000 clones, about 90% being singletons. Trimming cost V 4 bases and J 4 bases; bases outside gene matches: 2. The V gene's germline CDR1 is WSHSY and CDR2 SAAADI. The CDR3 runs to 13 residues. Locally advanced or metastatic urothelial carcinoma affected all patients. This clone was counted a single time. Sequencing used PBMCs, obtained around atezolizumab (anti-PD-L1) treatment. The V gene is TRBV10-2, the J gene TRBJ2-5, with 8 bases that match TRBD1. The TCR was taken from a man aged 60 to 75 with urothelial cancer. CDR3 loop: CASSATGVETQYF. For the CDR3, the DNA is TGCGCCAGCAGTGCGACAGGGGTAGAGACCCAGTACTTC.